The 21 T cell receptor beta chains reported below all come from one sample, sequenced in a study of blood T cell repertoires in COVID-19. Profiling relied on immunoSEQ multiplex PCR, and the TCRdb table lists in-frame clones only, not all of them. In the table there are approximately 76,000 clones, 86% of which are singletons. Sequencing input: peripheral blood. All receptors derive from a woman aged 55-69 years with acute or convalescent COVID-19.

DNA for the CDR3: TGTGCCAGCAGCCCCCGGGATGTTAGCGGCACAGATACGCAGTATTTT. Protein sequence: CASSPRDVSGTDTQYF. The V and J genes are TRBV7-6 and TRBJ2-3, with D perhaps matching TRBD2 (5 bases). V was clipped by 5 bases and J by 1 base, with 16 bases between them. This CDR3 is 16 amino acids long. Per the germline V gene, CDR1 is SGHVS and CDR2 is FNYEAQ.

The CDR3 DNA is TGTGCCAGCAGCTTGGATCCGGGGGGCGGGACAGATACGCAGTATTTT. Encoded protein: CASSLDPGGGTDTQYF. The genes are TRBV5-4 and TRBJ2-3, with TRBD2 as a possible D gene (7 bases). V was shortened by 0 bases and J by 3 bases, with 14 bases between the two germline ends. This CDR3 is built from 16 residues. Germline values: CDR1 SGHNT, CDR2 YYREEE (reference sequence).

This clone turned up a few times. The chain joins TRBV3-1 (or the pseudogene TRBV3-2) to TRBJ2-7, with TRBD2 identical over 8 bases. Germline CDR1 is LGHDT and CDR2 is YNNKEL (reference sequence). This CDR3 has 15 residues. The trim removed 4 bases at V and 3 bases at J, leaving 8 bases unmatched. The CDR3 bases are TGTGCCAGCAGCCTCAATAGCGGGGCCAACTACGAGCAGTACTTC. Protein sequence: CASSLNSGANYEQYF.

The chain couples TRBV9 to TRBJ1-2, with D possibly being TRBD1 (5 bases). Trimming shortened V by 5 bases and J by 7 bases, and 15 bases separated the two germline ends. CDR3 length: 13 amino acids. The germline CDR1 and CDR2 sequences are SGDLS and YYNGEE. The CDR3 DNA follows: TGTGCCAGCAGTGAACAGGAGGAGGGTGGCTACACCTTC. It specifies CASSEQEEGGYTF.

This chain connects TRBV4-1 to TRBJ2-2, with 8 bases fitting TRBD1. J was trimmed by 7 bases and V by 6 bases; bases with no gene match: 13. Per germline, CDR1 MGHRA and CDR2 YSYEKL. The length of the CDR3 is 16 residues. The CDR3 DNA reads TGCGCCAGCAGGCGATGGCCTACAGGGGGTGGCGGGGAGCTGTTTTTT. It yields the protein CASRRWPTGGGGELFF.

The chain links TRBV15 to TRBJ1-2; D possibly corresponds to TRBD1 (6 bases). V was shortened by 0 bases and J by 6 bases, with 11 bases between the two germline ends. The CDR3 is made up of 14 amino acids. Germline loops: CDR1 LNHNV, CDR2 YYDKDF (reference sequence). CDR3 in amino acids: CATSRELDSDGYTF. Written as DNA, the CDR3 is TGTGCCACCAGCAGAGAATTGGACAGCGATGGCTACACCTTC.

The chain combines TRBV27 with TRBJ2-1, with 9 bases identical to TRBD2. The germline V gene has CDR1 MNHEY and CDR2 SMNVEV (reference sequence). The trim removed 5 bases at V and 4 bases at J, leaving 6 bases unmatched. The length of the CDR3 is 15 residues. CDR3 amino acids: CASSPGRGGYNEQFF. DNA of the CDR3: TGTGCCAGCAGTCCCGGGCGGGGGGGGTACAATGAGCAGTTCTTC.

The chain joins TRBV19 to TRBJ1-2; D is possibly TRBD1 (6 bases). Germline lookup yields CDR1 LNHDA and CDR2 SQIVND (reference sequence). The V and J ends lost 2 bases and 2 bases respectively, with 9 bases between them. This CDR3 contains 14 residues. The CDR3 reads CASSITDRNYGYTF. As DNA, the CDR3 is TGTGCCAGTAGTATAACGGACAGAAACTATGGCTACACCTTC.

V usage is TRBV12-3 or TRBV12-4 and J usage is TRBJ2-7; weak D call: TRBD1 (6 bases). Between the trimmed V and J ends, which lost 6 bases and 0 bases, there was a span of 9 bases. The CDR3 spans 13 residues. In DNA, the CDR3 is TGTGCCAGCAGCCCACAGGGCTCCTACGAGCAGTACTTC. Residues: CASSPQGSYEQYF.

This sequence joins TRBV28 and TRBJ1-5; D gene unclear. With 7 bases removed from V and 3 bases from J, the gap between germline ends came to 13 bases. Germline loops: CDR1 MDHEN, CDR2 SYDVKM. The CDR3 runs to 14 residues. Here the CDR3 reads CASTPGGPNQPQHF. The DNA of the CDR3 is TGTGCCAGCACCCCGGGAGGGCCCAATCAGCCCCAGCATTTT.

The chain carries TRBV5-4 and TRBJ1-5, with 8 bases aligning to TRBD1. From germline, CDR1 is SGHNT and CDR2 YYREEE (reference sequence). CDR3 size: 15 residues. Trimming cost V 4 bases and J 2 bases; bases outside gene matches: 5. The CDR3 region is CASSKTGEGNQPQHF. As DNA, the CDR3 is TGTGCCAGCAGCAAGACAGGGGAGGGCAATCAGCCCCAGCATTTT.

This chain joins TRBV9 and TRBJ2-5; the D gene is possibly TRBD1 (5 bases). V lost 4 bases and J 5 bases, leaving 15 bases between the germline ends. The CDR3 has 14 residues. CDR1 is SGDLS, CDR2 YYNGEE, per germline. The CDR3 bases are TGTGCCAGCAGCACTCAGGGATTTTGGGAGACCCAGTACTTC. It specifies CASSTQGFWETQYF. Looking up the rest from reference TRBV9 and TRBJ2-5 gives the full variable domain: DSGVTQTPKHLITATGQRVTLRCSPRSGDLSVYWYQQSLDQGLQFLIQYYNGEERAKGNILERFSAQQFPDLHSELNLSSLELGDSALYFCASSTQGFWETQYFGPGTRLLVL.

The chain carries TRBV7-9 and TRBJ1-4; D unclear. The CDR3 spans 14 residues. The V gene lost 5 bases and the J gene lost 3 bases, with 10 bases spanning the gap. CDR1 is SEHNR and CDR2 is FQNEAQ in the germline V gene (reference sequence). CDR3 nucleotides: TGTGCCAGCAGCCGGGGTTTATCTAATGAAAAACTGTTTTTT. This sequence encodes CASSRGLSNEKLFF.

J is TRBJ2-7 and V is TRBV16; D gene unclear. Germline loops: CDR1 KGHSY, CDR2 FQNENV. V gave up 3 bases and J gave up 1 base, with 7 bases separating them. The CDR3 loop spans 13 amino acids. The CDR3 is CASSHRRSYEQYF. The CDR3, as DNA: TGTGCCAGCAGCCACCGCAGGTCCTACGAGCAGTACTTC.

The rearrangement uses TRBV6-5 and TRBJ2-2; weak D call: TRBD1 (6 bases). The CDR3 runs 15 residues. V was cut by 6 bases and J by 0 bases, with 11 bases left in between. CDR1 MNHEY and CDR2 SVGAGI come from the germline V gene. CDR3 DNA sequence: TGTGCCAGCAGCCCCAGGACAGCGAACACCGGGGAGCTGTTTTTT. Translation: CASSPRTANTGELFF.

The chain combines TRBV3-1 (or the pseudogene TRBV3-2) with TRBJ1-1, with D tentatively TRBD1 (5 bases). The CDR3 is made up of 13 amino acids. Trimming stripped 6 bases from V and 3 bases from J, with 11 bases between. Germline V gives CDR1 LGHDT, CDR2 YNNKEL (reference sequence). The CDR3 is CASSLGGDTEAFF. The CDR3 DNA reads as TGTGCCAGCAGTCTCGGGGGGGACACTGAAGCTTTCTTT.

The CDR3 reads CASSWDRGGMNTEAFF. The CDR3 DNA reads TGTGCCAGCAGTTGGGACAGGGGGGGGATGAACACTGAAGCTTTCTTT. The rearrangement uses TRBV27 and TRBJ1-1; TRBD1 matches 11 bases. This CDR3 comprises 16 residues. Germline CDR1 reads MNHEY; CDR2 reads SMNVEV (reference sequence). V lost 4 bases, J lost 0 bases, and 4 bases stayed unmatched.

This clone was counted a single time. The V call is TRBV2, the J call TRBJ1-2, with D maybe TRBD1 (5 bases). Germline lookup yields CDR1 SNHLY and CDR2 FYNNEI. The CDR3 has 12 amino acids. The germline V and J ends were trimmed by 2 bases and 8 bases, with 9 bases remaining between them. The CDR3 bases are TGTGCCAGCAGTGAAAGGGGTGGGGGCTACACCTTC. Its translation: CASSERGGGYTF.

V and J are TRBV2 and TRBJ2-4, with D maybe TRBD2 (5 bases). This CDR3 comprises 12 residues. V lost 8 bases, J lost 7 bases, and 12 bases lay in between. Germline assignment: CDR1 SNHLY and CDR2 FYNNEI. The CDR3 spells CASGLRENIQYF. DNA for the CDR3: TGTGCCAGCGGACTGAGGGAGAACATTCAGTACTTC.

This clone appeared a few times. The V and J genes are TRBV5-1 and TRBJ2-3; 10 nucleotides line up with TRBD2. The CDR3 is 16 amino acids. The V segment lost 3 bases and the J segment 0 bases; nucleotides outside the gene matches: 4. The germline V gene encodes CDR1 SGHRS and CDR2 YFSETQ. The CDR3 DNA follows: TGCGCCAGCAGCTATGGACTAGCGGCGAGCACAGATACGCAGTATTTT. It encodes CASSYGLAASTDTQYF.

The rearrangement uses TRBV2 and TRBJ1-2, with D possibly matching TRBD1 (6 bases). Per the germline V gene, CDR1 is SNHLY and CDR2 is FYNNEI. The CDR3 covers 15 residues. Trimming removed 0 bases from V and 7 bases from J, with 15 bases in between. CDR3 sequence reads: CASSEAIQGLGGYTF. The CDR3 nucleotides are TGTGCCAGCAGTGAAGCGATACAGGGTTTGGGTGGCTACACCTTC.